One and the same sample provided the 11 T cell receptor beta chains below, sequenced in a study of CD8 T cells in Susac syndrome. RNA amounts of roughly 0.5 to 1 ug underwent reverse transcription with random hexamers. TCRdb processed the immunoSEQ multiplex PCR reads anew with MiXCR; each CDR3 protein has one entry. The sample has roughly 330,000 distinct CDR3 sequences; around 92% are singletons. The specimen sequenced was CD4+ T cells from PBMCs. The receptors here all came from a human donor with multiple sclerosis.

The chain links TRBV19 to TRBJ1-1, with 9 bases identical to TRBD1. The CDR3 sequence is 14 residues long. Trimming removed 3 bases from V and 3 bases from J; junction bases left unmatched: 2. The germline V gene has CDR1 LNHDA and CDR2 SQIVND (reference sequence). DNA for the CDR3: TGTGCCAGTAGTATTGACAGGGGGGACACTGAAGCTTTCTTT. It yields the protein CASSIDRGDTEAFF.

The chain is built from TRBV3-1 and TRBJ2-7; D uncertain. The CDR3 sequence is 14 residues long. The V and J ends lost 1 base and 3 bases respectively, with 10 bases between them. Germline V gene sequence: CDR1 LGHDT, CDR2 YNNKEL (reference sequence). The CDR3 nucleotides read TGTGCCAGCAGCCAAGTCGACGGGCTCTACGAGCAGTACTTC. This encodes CASSQVDGLYEQYF.

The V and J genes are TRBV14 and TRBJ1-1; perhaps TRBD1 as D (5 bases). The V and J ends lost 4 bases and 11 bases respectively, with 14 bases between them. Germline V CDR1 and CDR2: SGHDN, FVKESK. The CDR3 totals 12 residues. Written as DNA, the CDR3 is TGTGCCAGCAGCCCCCTGGCGGGACGCGCTTTCTTT. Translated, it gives CASSPLAGRAFF.

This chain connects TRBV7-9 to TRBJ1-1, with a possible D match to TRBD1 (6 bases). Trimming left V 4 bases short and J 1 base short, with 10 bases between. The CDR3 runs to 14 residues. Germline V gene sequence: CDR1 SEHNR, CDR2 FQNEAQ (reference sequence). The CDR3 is CASSWGQENTEAFF. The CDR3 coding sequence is TGTGCCAGCAGCTGGGGACAAGAGAACACTGAAGCTTTCTTT.

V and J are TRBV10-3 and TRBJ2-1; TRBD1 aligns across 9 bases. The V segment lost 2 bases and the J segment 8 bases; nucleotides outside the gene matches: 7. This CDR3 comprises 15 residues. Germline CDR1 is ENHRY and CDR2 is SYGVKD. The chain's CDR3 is CAISEKDRGRDEQFF. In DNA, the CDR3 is TGTGCCATCAGTGAGAAGGACAGGGGTAGGGATGAGCAGTTCTTC.

CDR3: CASSTDGHRGTGELFF. CDR3 DNA sequence: TGTGCCAGCTCAACGGATGGACACAGGGGAACCGGGGAGCTGTTTTTT. The chain combines TRBV18 with TRBJ2-2, with 7 bases fitting TRBD1. The CDR3 is 16 amino acids. V gave up 5 bases and J gave up 5 bases; unmatched junction bases: 11. Germline CDR1 and CDR2: KGHSH and LQKENI.

The CDR3 DNA reads TGCAGCGTTGATCGTATTAGGGGGAACACTGAAGCTTTCTTT. Its protein is CSVDRIRGNTEAFF. This chain uses TRBV29-1 with TRBJ1-1, with D possibly matching TRBD1 (5 bases). The CDR3 consists of 14 residues. Germline CDR1 is SQVTM and CDR2 is ANQGSEA. V lost 3 bases and J lost 1, with 12 bases in between.

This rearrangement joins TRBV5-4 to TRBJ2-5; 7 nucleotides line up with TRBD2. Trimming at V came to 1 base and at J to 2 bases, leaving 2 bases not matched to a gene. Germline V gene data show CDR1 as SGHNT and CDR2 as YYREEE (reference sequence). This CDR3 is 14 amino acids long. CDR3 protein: CASSLTSAQETQYF. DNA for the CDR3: TGTGCCAGCAGCTTGACTAGCGCGCAAGAGACCCAGTACTTC. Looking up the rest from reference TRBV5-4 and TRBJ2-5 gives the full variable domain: ETGVTQSPTHLIKTRGQQVTLRCSSQSGHNTVSWYQQALGQGPQFIFQYYREEENGRGNFPPRFSGLQFPNYSSELNVNALELDDSALYLCASSLTSAQETQYFGPGTRLLVL.

CDR3 DNA sequence: TGCGCCAGCAGCTTGGGAATGGGACAGGGCTCCAGACTCTATGGCTACACCTTC. Protein product: CASSLGMGQGSRLYGYTF. This chain uses TRBV5-1 with TRBJ1-2; 9 bases are shared with TRBD1. CDR1 and CDR2 from the germline V gene are SGHRS and YFSETQ. This CDR3 spans 18 amino acids. V dropped 0 bases and J dropped 4; count of bases not matched to a gene: 13. The entire variable domain, with the rest obtained from reference TRBV5-1 and TRBJ1-2, is as follows: KAGVTQTPRYLIKTRGQQVTLSCSPISGHRSVSWYQQTPGQGLQFLFEYFSETQRNKGNFPGRFSGRQFSNSRSEMNVSTLELGDSALYLCASSLGMGQGSRLYGYTFGSGTRLTVV.

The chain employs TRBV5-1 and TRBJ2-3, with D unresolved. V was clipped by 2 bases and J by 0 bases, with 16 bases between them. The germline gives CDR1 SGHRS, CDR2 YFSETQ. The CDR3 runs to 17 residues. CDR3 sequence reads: CASSFGRRPPSTDTQYF. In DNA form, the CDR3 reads TGCGCCAGCAGCTTCGGGCGGCGCCCGCCCAGCACAGATACGCAGTATTTT.

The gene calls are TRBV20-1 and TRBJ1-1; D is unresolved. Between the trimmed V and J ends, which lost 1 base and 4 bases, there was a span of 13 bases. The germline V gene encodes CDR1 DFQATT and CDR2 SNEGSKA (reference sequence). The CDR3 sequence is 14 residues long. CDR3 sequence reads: CSARVEGIGTEAFF. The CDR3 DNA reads TGCAGTGCTAGAGTTGAGGGTATCGGCACTGAAGCTTTCTTT.